The 16 T cell receptor beta chains below all came from one sample that was sequenced in a study of T cell responses to AZD1222 COVID-19 vaccine. Profiling relied on immunoSEQ multiplex PCR, and the TCRdb table lists in-frame clones only, not all of them. The table records some 140,000 clones, 70% to 90% of them present only once. The specimen was peripheral blood, collected on day 0 of AZD1222 vaccination. The receptors were sampled from an adult in good health.

The V gene is TRBV6-5, the J gene TRBJ1-2; D might be TRBD1 (5 bases). The V and J ends lost 7 bases and 5 bases respectively, with 20 bases between them. The CDR3 sequence is 15 residues long. Germline V gene lookup returns CDR1 MNHEY and CDR2 SVGAGI. The CDR3 here is CASTREPTDRYGYTF. DNA for the CDR3: TGTGCCAGCACCCGAGAACCCACAGACAGATATGGCTACACCTTC.

CDR3 nucleotide sequence: TGTGCCAGCAGTTCCCTAGGACAGGGGGCCCCCCTTGGGGGCTACACCTTC. Translated, it gives CASSSLGQGAPLGGYTF. The chain carries TRBV28 and TRBJ1-2, with 11 positions matching TRBD1. V shed 4 bases and J 8 bases; nucleotides not matched to a gene: 15. The CDR3 has 17 residues. Looked up from germline, CDR1 is MDHEN and CDR2 is SYDVKM.

The CDR3 DNA sequence: TGTGCCAGTAGTATAGGGCCCCGACCGCCAGGCTACAATGAGCAGTTCTTC. It specifies CASSIGPRPPGYNEQFF. This rearrangement joins TRBV19 to TRBJ2-1; no definite D call. The CDR3 is made up of 17 amino acids. Germline-derived CDR1 and CDR2 are LNHDA and SQIVND (reference sequence). Trimming shortened V by 1 base and J by 3 bases, and 16 bases separated the two germline ends.

CDR3 bases: TGTGCCAGCAGACCGACTAGCGGGGTCGTCCGCGAGCAGTACTTC. Protein product: CASRPTSGVVREQYF. The chain carries TRBV28 and TRBJ2-7; 11 bases are a match to TRBD2. The J segment lost 6 bases and the V segment lost 6 bases, leaving 10 bases of the junction unmatched. Germline loops: CDR1 MDHEN, CDR2 SYDVKM. The CDR3 extends over 15 amino acids.

This chain links TRBV5-6 with TRBJ2-6; D gene ambiguous. Germline CDR1 reads SGHDT; CDR2 reads YYEEEE. The CDR3 extends over 15 amino acids. Trimming left V 1 base short and J 5 bases short, with 10 bases between. The CDR3 loop is CASSLKQVRANVLTF. DNA of the CDR3: TGTGCCAGCAGCTTGAAGCAGGTCAGGGCCAACGTCCTGACTTTC.

The table lists this clone with a count of one. V and J are TRBV10-1 and TRBJ2-2; D gene uncertain. V dropped 3 bases and J dropped 3 bases, with 8 bases sitting between them. This CDR3 comprises 14 residues. Germline V gene lookup returns CDR1 WNHNN and CDR2 SYGVQD (reference sequence). The CDR3 loop is CASSDPVDTGELFF. CDR3 in DNA: TGCGCCAGCAGTGACCCGGTAGACACCGGGGAGCTGTTTTTT.

As DNA, the CDR3 is TGTGCCAGCAGCCATCGGGGCAGGGATGAAAAACTGTTTTTT. Its translation: CASSHRGRDEKLFF. The chain uses TRBV3-1 (or the pseudogene TRBV3-2) and TRBJ1-4, with D possibly TRBD1 on 5 matching bases. Trimming stripped 3 bases from V and 6 bases from J, with 11 bases between. CDR3 size: 14 residues. The germline gives CDR1 LGHDT, CDR2 YNNKEL (reference sequence).

The chain recombines TRBV19 with TRBJ1-5, with D unclear. CDR3 length: 14 amino acids. The germline gives CDR1 LNHDA, CDR2 SQIVND (reference sequence). Trimming cost V 6 bases and J 2 bases, with 11 bases left between them. CDR3 bases: TGTGCCAGTAGATCCGATCGCGGCAATCAGCCCCAGCATTTT. It codes for CASRSDRGNQPQHF.

The gene calls are TRBV27 and TRBJ1-1; D remains ambiguous. From germline, CDR1 is MNHEY and CDR2 SMNVEV (reference sequence). The CDR3 loop spans 15 amino acids. The V end was cut by 1 base, the J end by 4 bases, with 13 bases between. CDR3 sequence reads: CASSLLPGSGTEAFF. The CDR3 DNA follows: TGTGCCAGCAGTTTATTGCCGGGTAGTGGCACTGAAGCTTTCTTT.

V usage is TRBV7-9 and J usage is TRBJ1-2; D is possibly TRBD1 (5 bases). V gave up 5 bases and J gave up 5 bases, with 12 bases separating them. The CDR3 length is 13 residues. Germline V gene data show CDR1 as SEHNR and CDR2 as FQNEAQ (reference sequence). CDR3 coding DNA: TGTGCCAGCAGCCGACGCGACAGTTATGGCTACACCTTC. It specifies CASSRRDSYGYTF.

About this clone: Different DNA sequences within this sample yield the same CDR3. This chain connects TRBV27 to TRBJ2-7, with D unclear. V was cut by 0 bases and J by 1 base, with 7 bases left in between. The CDR3 is 14 amino acids. Germline CDR1 MNHEY, CDR2 SMNVEV (reference sequence). CDR3 region: CASSLSGGSYEQYF. The CDR3 DNA reads as TGTGCCAGCAGTTTATCCGGTGGGTCCTACGAGCAGTACTTC.

The V gene is TRBV4-2, the J gene TRBJ1-1; the match to TRBD1 covers 8 bases. Germline V gene sequence: CDR1 LGHNA, CDR2 YNFKEQ. The J segment lost 6 bases and the V segment lost 0 bases, leaving 9 bases of the junction unmatched. This CDR3 is 16 amino acids long. This chain's CDR3 is CASSQDADRARSEAFF. The DNA for the CDR3 is TGTGCCAGCAGCCAAGATGCGGACAGGGCAAGGTCTGAAGCTTTCTTT.

The gene calls are TRBV10-2 and TRBJ1-5; 9 bases align to TRBD1. The CDR3 has 18 amino acids. Germline lookup yields CDR1 WSHSY and CDR2 SAAADI. V lost 3 bases and J lost 5; bases outside the gene matches: 14. The DNA of the CDR3 is TGCGCCAGCAGTGATGTCGGAACTAGGACAGGGGCCCATCAGCCCCAGCATTTT. It specifies CASSDVGTRTGAHQPQHF.

The rearrangement uses TRBV28 and TRBJ1-1; TRBD1 is a possible D gene (5 bases). V lost 2 bases, J lost 11 bases, and 18 bases lay in between. Germline V gene lookup returns CDR1 MDHEN and CDR2 SYDVKM. This CDR3 is 14 amino acids long. The CDR3 DNA is TGTGCCAGCAGTTTACAGGGCCCAGTCGGAGGGGCTTTCTTT. It specifies CASSLQGPVGGAFF.

V usage is TRBV19 and J usage is TRBJ1-1; 8 bases agree with TRBD1. CDR3 length: 15 residues. Germline-derived CDR1 and CDR2 are LNHDA and SQIVND (reference sequence). The V and J ends lost 4 bases and 1 base, in that order; junction bases with no gene match: 5. The CDR3 spells CASSTYRGANTEAFF. DNA for the CDR3: TGTGCCAGTAGTACCTACAGGGGGGCGAACACTGAAGCTTTCTTT.

This clone was seen only a few times. The chain is built from TRBV5-6 and TRBJ1-1; TRBD1 matches 7 bases. Losses at the gene ends were 4 bases for V and 11 bases for J; bases not matched to a gene: 14. The CDR3 is made up of 14 amino acids. The germline V gene encodes CDR1 SGHDT and CDR2 YYEEEE. The CDR3 nucleotides are TGTGCCAGCAGCCCAGGGGGTTTACGAACATGGGCTTTCTTT. This encodes CASSPGGLRTWAFF.